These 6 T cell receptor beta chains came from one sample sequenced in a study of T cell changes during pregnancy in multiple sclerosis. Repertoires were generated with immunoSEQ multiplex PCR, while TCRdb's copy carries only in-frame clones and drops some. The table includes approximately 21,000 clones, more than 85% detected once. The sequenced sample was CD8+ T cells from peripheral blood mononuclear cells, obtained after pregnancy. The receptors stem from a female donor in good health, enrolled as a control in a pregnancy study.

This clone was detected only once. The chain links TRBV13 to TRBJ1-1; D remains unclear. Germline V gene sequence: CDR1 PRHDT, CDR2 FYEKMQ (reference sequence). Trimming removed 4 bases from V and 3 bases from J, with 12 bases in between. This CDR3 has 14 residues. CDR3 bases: TGTGCCAGCAGCTCCGGGAGCTACGACACTGAAGCTTTCTTT. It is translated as CASSSGSYDTEAFF.

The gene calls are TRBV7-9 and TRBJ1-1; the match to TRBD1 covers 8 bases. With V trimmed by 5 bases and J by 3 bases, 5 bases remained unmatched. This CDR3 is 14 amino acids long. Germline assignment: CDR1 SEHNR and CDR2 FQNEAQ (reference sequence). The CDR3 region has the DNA TGTGCCAGCAGCATTACAGGGGGGGACACTGAAGCTTTCTTT. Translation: CASSITGGDTEAFF.

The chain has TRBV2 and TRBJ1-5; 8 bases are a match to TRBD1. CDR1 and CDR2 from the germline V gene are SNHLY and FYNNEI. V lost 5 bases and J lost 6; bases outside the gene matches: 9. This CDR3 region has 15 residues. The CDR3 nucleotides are TGTGCCAGCAGTCCAGGACAGGGTGGACCTCAGCCCCAGCATTTT. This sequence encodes CASSPGQGGPQPQHF. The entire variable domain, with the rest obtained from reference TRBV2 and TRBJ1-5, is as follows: EPEVTQTPSHQVTQMGQEVILRCVPISNHLYFYWYRQILGQKVEFLVSFYNNEISEKSEIFDDQFSVERPDGSNFTLKIRSTKLEDSAMYFCASSPGQGGPQPQHFGDGTRLSIL.

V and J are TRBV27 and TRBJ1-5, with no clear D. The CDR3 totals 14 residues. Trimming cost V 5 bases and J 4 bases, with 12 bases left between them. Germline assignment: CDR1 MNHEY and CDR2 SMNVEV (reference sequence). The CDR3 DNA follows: TGTGCCAGCAGTCCTCGGTCGCGAAATCAGCCCCAGCATTTT. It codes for CASSPRSRNQPQHF.

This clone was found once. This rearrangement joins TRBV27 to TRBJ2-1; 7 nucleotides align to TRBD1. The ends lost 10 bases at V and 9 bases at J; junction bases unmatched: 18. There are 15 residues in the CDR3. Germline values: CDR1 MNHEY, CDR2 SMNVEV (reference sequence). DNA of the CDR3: TGTGCCACCCGACAAGAGGGGGCGGTCTCGGCTGAGCAGTTCTTC. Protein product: CATRQEGAVSAEQFF.

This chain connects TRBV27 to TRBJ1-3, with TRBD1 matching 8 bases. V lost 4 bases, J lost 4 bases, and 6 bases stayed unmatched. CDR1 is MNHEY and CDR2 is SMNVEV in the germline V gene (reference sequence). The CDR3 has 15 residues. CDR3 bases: TGTGCCAGCAGTTACCGACAGGGGTCAGGAAACACCATATATTTT. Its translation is CASSYRQGSGNTIYF.